Shown below are 18 T cell receptor beta chains from a single sample sequenced in a study of shared clonotypes between healthy human individuals. TCRdb keeps only in-frame clones here, not all; method: immunoSEQ multiplex PCR. The sample contains about 2.5 million clones, 92% of which appear only once. The specimen was naive CD4+ T cells from PBMCs. Stated subset: CD45RA+ positively selected. The receptors stem from a young man in good health. Some clones in this sample may be carry-over from other donors' samples.

This chain connects TRBV6-5 to TRBJ2-4; TRBD1 agrees at 7 bases. Trimming removed 3 bases from V and 6 bases from J; junction bases left unmatched: 8. Looked up from germline, CDR1 is MNHEY and CDR2 is SVGAGI. CDR3 length: 15 amino acids. CDR3 nucleotide sequence: TGTGCCAGCAGTTATAGGGGACAGTCCCCAAACATTCAGTACTTC. It translates to CASSYRGQSPNIQYF.

The gene calls are TRBV30 and TRBJ2-7; weak D call: TRBD1 (5 bases). The CDR3 length is 13 residues. V lost 0 bases and J lost 3, with 9 bases in between. Germline V gives CDR1 GTSNPN, CDR2 SVGIG (reference sequence). CDR3 nucleotide sequence: TGTGCCTGGAGTGTAGGGGCCGACTACGAGCAGTACTTC. Translating gives CAWSVGADYEQYF.

The chain has TRBV30 and TRBJ2-2, with a tentative D call TRBD2 (7 bases). V gave up 1 base and J gave up 4 bases, with 13 bases separating them. CDR3 size: 15 residues. Per germline, CDR1 GTSNPN and CDR2 SVGIG (reference sequence). CDR3 in amino acids: CAWSGGGAGTGELFF. CDR3 bases: TGTGCCTGGAGTGGGGGGGGCGCAGGCACCGGGGAGCTGTTTTTT. The variable domain in full, with the rest retrieved from reference TRBV30 and TRBJ2-2, is SQTIHQWPATLVQPVGSPLSLECTVEGTSNPNLYWYRQAAGRGLQLLFYSVGIGQISSEVPQNLSASRPQDRQFILSSKKLLLSDSGFYLCAWSGGGAGTGELFFGEGSRLTVL.

The V call is TRBV20-1, the J call TRBJ1-3; no firm D call. Germline-derived CDR1 and CDR2 are DFQATT and SNEGSKA (reference sequence). V was cut by 4 bases and J by 8 bases, with 9 bases left in between. CDR3 length: 11 amino acids. The CDR3 loop reads CSAMLGYTIYF. The CDR3 bases are TGCAGTGCTATGTTGGGATACACCATATATTTT.

Concerning this clone: The same CDR3 can be traced to other DNA sequences in this sample. This rearrangement joins TRBV5-1 to TRBJ1-5; the D is unclear. The CDR3 has 15 residues. Trimming took off 0 bases at V and 2 bases at J, with 9 bases between the two ends. Germline V lookup: CDR1 SGHRS, CDR2 YFSETQ. CDR3 sequence (DNA): TGCGCCAGCAGCTTGGAGGCGGGAGGCAATCAGCCCCAGCATTTT. Amino acids: CASSLEAGGNQPQHF.

CDR3 loop: CASSLWRGRLGTGELFF. For the CDR3, the DNA is TGTGCCAGCAGTTTATGGAGGGGGCGCCTGGGAACCGGGGAGCTGTTTTTT. This chain uses TRBV28 with TRBJ2-2; 7 bases are a match to TRBD1. The CDR3 contains 17 residues. V lost 0 bases, J lost 5 bases, and 9 bases stayed unmatched. Germline assignment: CDR1 MDHEN and CDR2 SYDVKM.

On this clone: Other DNA sequences of this sample code for an identical CDR3. The rearrangement joins TRBV9 to TRBJ2-7; unclear D gene. V was shortened by 0 bases and J by 3 bases, with 10 bases between the two germline ends. Germline CDR1 SGDLS, CDR2 YYNGEE. This CDR3 has 14 residues. The CDR3 sequence is CASSVAPLNYEQYF. In DNA, the CDR3 is TGTGCCAGCAGCGTAGCCCCCCTAAACTACGAGCAGTACTTC.

V is TRBV6-5 and J is TRBJ1-1; TRBD1 aligns across 8 bases. The V gene's germline CDR1 is MNHEY and CDR2 SVGAGI. This CDR3 spans 15 amino acids. V lost 4 bases and J lost 0; bases outside the gene matches: 4. The CDR3 DNA follows: TGTGCCAGCAGTTCCCAGGACAGGGTGAACACTGAAGCTTTCTTT. This translates into CASSSQDRVNTEAFF.

The DNA of the CDR3 is TGTGCCAGCGGGAAACCTCACCAGTCAGATACGCAGTATTTT. Translating it yields CASGKPHQSDTQYF. This chain links TRBV6-5 with TRBJ2-3; no clear D. V was cut by 8 bases and J by 4 bases, with 16 bases left in between. Germline CDR1 reads MNHEY; CDR2 reads SVGAGI. The CDR3 totals 14 residues.

The gene calls are TRBV28 and TRBJ1-2; the D is unclear. The germline V gene has CDR1 MDHEN and CDR2 SYDVKM. Trimming pared 1 base from V and 4 bases from J, leaving 10 bases between. The CDR3 length is 14 residues. Here the CDR3 DNA reads TGTGCCAGCAGTTTATTACTGGGGTCCTATGGCTACACCTTC. Encoded protein: CASSLLLGSYGYTF.

J is TRBJ2-1 and V is TRBV7-2, with D possibly being TRBD1 (6 bases). CDR1 SGHTA and CDR2 FQGNSA come from the germline V gene. This CDR3 spans 16 amino acids. V lost 1 base, J lost 8 bases, and 18 bases lay in between. CDR3 coding DNA: TGTGCCAGCAGCTTAGTTGGCAGGGGAGTCGTCGATGAGCAGTTCTTC. Translating gives CASSLVGRGVVDEQFF.

V usage is TRBV28 and J usage is TRBJ2-5; unclear D gene. The ends were cut back, 5 bases at V and 1 base at J, with 17 bases in the middle. This CDR3 comprises 16 residues. Germline CDR1 is MDHEN and CDR2 is SYDVKM. CDR3 sequence (DNA): TGTGCCAGCAGTCCCCCCCGGACGGCCACCCAAGAGACCCAGTACTTC. It yields the protein CASSPPRTATQETQYF.

This clone was detected once. J is TRBJ1-1 and V is TRBV29-1; D not resolved. The V gene lost 6 bases and the J gene lost 7 bases, with 21 bases spanning the gap. The CDR3 extends over 14 amino acids. Germline lookup yields CDR1 SQVTM and CDR2 ANQGSEA. The chain's CDR3 is CSVKLLQVGGEAFF. The CDR3 DNA reads as TGCAGCGTCAAGCTCCTCCAGGTCGGAGGTGAAGCTTTCTTT.

The gene calls are TRBV27 and TRBJ1-1; TRBD1 is a possible D gene (5 bases). CDR3 length equals 17 residues. V lost 3 bases and J 2 bases, leaving 19 bases between the germline ends. The germline CDR1 and CDR2 sequences are MNHEY and SMNVEV (reference sequence). CDR3: CASSFSGRGWTNTEAFF. The CDR3 nucleotides read TGTGCCAGCAGTTTCTCGGGTAGGGGTTGGACCAACACTGAAGCTTTCTTT.

V usage is TRBV5-4 and J usage is TRBJ2-1, with 9 bases matching TRBD1. The CDR3 has 16 amino acids. The germline CDR1 and CDR2 sequences are SGHNT and YYREEE (reference sequence). The V segment lost 3 bases and the J segment 3 bases; nucleotides outside the gene matches: 7. The CDR3, as DNA: TGTGCCAGCAGCTCAGGGGGGACAGGGTACTACAATGAGCAGTTCTTC. Translated: CASSSGGTGYYNEQFF.

The V call is TRBV5-1, the J call TRBJ1-1; D uncertain. Looked up from germline, CDR1 is SGHRS and CDR2 is YFSETQ. Trimming cost V 1 base and J 1 base, with 14 bases left between them. This CDR3 contains 16 residues. Here the CDR3 reads CASSLWYLQANTEAFF. CDR3 sequence (DNA): TGCGCCAGCAGCTTGTGGTACCTTCAGGCGAACACTGAAGCTTTCTTT. The variable domain in full, with the rest retrieved from reference TRBV5-1 and TRBJ1-1, is KAGVTQTPRYLIKTRGQQVTLSCSPISGHRSVSWYQQTPGQGLQFLFEYFSETQRNKGNFPGRFSGRQFSNSRSEMNVSTLELGDSALYLCASSLWYLQANTEAFFGQGTRLTVV.

This sequence joins TRBV6-1 and TRBJ2-6; TRBD1 agrees at 10 bases. The CDR3 sequence is 17 residues long. Germline V gene sequence: CDR1 MNHNS, CDR2 SASEGT. Trimming removed 4 bases from V and 0 bases from J; junction bases left unmatched: 3. As DNA, the CDR3 is TGTGCCAGCAGTGGACGGACAGGGGGCTCTGGGGCCAACGTCCTGACTTTC. Amino acids: CASSGRTGGSGANVLTF.

This rearrangement joins TRBV4-3 to TRBJ1-5; D is unclear. Germline lookup yields CDR1 LGHNA and CDR2 YSLEER. V was pared by 0 bases and J by 1 base, with 7 bases between. There are 15 residues in the CDR3. This chain's CDR3 is CASSQERVSNQPQHF. The CDR3 DNA follows: TGCGCCAGCAGCCAAGAAAGAGTGAGCAATCAGCCCCAGCATTTT.